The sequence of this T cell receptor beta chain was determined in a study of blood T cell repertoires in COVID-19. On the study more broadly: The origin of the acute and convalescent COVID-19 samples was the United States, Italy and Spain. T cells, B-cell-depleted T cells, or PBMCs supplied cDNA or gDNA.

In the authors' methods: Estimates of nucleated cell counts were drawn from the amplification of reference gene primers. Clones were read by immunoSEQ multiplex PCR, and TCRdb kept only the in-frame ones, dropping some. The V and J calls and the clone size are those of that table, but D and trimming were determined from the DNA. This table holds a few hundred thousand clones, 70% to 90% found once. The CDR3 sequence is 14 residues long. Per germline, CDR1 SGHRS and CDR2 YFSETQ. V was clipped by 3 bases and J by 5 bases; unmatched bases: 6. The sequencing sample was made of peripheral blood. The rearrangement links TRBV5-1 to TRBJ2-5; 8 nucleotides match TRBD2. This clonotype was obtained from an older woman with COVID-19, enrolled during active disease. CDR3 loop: CASSSGTGGETQYF. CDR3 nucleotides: TGCGCCAGCAGCTCCGGGACGGGGGGGGAGACCCAGTACTTC.